This TCR beta chain was found in a study of OX40 agonist ivuxolimab in advanced cancers. This clone was recorded a few times. Sequenced by immunoSEQ multiplex PCR; TCRdb stores in-frame clones only, minus some. The data show approximately 44,000 clones, with under 90% seen just once and 10% held by the top ten. With V trimmed by 6 bases and J by 7 bases, 8 bases remained unmatched. The germline V gene has CDR1 SNHLY and CDR2 FYNNEI. This CDR3 has 15 amino acids. The clonotype was recovered from an adult with an advanced solid tumor such as melanoma, head and neck, liver or kidney cancer. V gene TRBV2 combines with J gene TRBJ1-4; 10 nucleotides match TRBD1. Sequences were derived from CD4+ or CD8+ T cells sorted from blood, sampled in a trial of the OX40 agonist ivuxolimab. The CDR3 sequence: CASSRDRGGSEKLFF. The CDR3 region has the DNA TGTGCCAGCAGCCGGGACAGGGGAGGTAGTGAAAAACTGTTTTTT. Based on the CDR3 plus reference TRBV2 and TRBJ1-4, the full variable domain is EPEVTQTPSHQVTQMGQEVILRCVPISNHLYFYWYRQILGQKVEFLVSFYNNEISEKSEIFDDQFSVERPDGSNFTLKIRSTKLEDSAMYFCASSRDRGGSEKLFFGSGTQLSVL.